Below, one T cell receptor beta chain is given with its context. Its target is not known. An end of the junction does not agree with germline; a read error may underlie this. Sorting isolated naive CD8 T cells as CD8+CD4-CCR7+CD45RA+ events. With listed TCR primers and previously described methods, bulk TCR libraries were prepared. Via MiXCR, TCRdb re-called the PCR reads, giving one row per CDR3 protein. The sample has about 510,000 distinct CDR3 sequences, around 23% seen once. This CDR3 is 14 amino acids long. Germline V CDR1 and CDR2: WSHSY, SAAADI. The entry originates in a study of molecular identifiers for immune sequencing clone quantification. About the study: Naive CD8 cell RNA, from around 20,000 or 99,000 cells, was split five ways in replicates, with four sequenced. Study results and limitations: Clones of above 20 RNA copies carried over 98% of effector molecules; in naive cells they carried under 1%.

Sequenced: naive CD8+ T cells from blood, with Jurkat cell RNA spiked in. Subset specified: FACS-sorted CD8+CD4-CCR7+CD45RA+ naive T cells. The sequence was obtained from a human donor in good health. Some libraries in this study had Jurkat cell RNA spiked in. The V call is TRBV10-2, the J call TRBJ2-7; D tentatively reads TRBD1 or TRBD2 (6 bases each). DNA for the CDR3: TGCGCCAGCAGTGGGGCCGGGGGCGCGTACGAGCCGTACTTC. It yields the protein CASSGAGGAYEPYF.